These 30 T cell receptor beta chains were all obtained from the same sample, sequenced in a study of T cell responses to AZD1222 COVID-19 vaccine. Method: immunoSEQ multiplex PCR; TCRdb's copy keeps in-frame clones and lacks some. Of some 250,000 clones in the sample, about 94% were seen once. Material: peripheral blood, obtained 28 days after the second AZD1222 dose. These receptors came from an adult who received the AZD1222 COVID-19 vaccine.

This rearrangement joins TRBV7-2 to TRBJ1-6; tentatively, D is TRBD1 (6 bases). CDR3 length: 16 residues. Per germline, CDR1 SGHTA and CDR2 FQGNSA. With 5 bases removed from V and 7 bases from J, the gap between germline ends came to 18 bases. For the CDR3, the DNA is TGTGCCAGCAGCCCGTGGACAGTTAGATCGAATTCACCCCTCCACTTT. Its translation: CASSPWTVRSNSPLHF.

The rearrangement uses TRBV24-1 and TRBJ1-2; D unclear. The V end was cut by 0 bases, the J end by 3 bases, with 7 bases between. Germline CDR1 is KGHDR and CDR2 is SFDVKD. This CDR3 is 14 amino acids long. The CDR3 sequence is CATSDLMVDYGYTF. The CDR3 bases are TGTGCCACCAGTGATTTGATGGTGGACTATGGCTACACCTTC.

The chain has TRBV11-2 and TRBJ1-3; weak D call: TRBD1 (5 bases). This CDR3 is built from 14 residues. Trimming shortened V by 3 bases and J by 4 bases, and 10 bases separated the two germline ends. CDR1 is SGHAT, CDR2 FQNNGV, per germline. This CDR3 is CASSFMRGGNTIYF. As DNA, the CDR3 is TGTGCCAGCAGCTTTATGAGGGGAGGAAACACCATATATTTT.

V usage is TRBV7-8 and J usage is TRBJ2-7; the D call may be TRBD1 or TRBD2 (5 bases each). Germline CDR1 and CDR2: SGHVS and FQNEAQ. The CDR3 runs 14 residues. With 2 bases removed from V and 2 bases from J, the gap between germline ends came to 10 bases. CDR3 residues: CASSLKRGAYEQYF. The DNA of the CDR3 is TGTGCCAGCAGCTTAAAGAGGGGCGCCTACGAGCAGTACTTC. Using reference TRBV7-8 and TRBJ2-7 for the parts outside the CDR3, the full variable domain is GAGVSQSPRYKVAKRGQDVALRCDPISGHVSLFWYQQALGQGPEFLTYFQNEAQLDKSGLPSDRFFAERPEGSVSTLKIQRTQQEDSAVYLCASSLKRGAYEQYFGPGTRLTVT.

The rearrangement uses TRBV3-1 (or the pseudogene TRBV3-2) and TRBJ1-3; D is unclear. Germline V gene sequence: CDR1 LGHDT, CDR2 YNNKEL (reference sequence). The ends were cut back, 4 bases at V and 0 bases at J, with 10 bases in the middle. The CDR3 spans 15 residues. DNA of the CDR3: TGTGCCAGCAGCCCTGGGCGAGTCTCTGGAAACACCATATATTTT. Translating gives CASSPGRVSGNTIYF.

Remarks on this clone: This sample includes further DNA sequences coding for the same CDR3. The chain joins TRBV2 to TRBJ2-7, with D perhaps given as TRBD1 or TRBD2 (5 bases each). Germline V gene sequence: CDR1 SNHLY, CDR2 FYNNEI. V was clipped by 4 bases and J by 4 bases, with 11 bases between them. The CDR3 is made up of 13 amino acids. This CDR3 is CASSGTGGYEQYF. In nucleotides, the CDR3 is TGTGCCAGCAGTGGCACAGGCGGGTACGAGCAGTACTTC.

The chain uses TRBV28 and TRBJ1-3; 7 nucleotides agree with TRBD1. J gave up 0 bases and V 8 bases, and 4 bases lay outside the gene matches. The CDR3 covers 14 residues. Germline V gene sequence: CDR1 MDHEN, CDR2 SYDVKM. CDR3 DNA sequence: TGTGCCAGCCTGACAGGGAGCTCTGGAAACACCATATATTTT. It specifies CASLTGSSGNTIYF.

The V gene is TRBV5-5, the J gene TRBJ1-4; D remains ambiguous. This CDR3 contains 14 residues. Germline V gene sequence: CDR1 SGHKS, CDR2 YYEKEE (reference sequence). V lost 0 bases and J lost 8, with 11 bases in between. As DNA, the CDR3 is TGTGCCAGCAGCTTGGCCGGCAGAGGAGAAAAACTGTTTTTT. Translated, it gives CASSLAGRGEKLFF.

The chain joins TRBV6-1 to TRBJ2-3; maybe TRBD2 (5 bases). This CDR3 region has 12 residues. With 5 bases removed from V and 9 bases from J, the gap between germline ends came to 12 bases. Germline CDR1 is MNHNS and CDR2 is SASEGT. CDR3 DNA: TGTGCCAGCAGTTTTAACTGGGAGACGCAGTATTTT. Amino acid sequence: CASSFNWETQYF.

The J gene is TRBJ2-7, the V gene TRBV3-1 (or the pseudogene TRBV3-2); D is perhaps TRBD1 (5 bases). This CDR3 contains 13 residues. Germline CDR1 and CDR2: LGHDT and YNNKEL (reference sequence). Trimming shortened V by 4 bases and J by 2 bases, and 9 bases separated the two germline ends. The CDR3 spells CASSRGGAYEQYF. The CDR3 DNA reads as TGTGCCAGCAGCCGGGGCGGTGCCTACGAGCAGTACTTC.

The rearrangement joins TRBV28 to TRBJ2-3; no reliable D call. Trimming left V 3 bases short and J 5 bases short, with 9 bases between. Germline loops: CDR1 MDHEN, CDR2 SYDVKM. This CDR3 region has 13 residues. The CDR3 loop reads CASSFPGRDTQYF. Here the CDR3 DNA reads TGTGCCAGCAGTTTTCCAGGTCGAGATACGCAGTATTTT.

V and J are TRBV12-3 or TRBV12-4 and TRBJ1-5; TRBD1 aligns across 8 bases. V lost 6 bases, J lost 7 bases, and 5 bases stayed unmatched. The CDR3 extends over 13 amino acids. CDR3: CASRGQEGQPQHF. The CDR3 nucleotides read TGTGCCAGCAGGGGACAGGAGGGGCAGCCCCAGCATTTT.

The count of this clone is one. The V call is TRBV18, the J call TRBJ1-1; a weak D match, TRBD1 (5 bases). Trimming took off 1 base at V and 4 bases at J, with 22 bases between the two ends. This CDR3 comprises 18 residues. Germline V gene data show CDR1 as KGHSH and CDR2 as LQKENI. The CDR3 DNA reads as TGTGCCAGCTCACCACGTATGGGGGATTGGTCTCCGGGCACTGAAGCTTTCTTT. Translated: CASSPRMGDWSPGTEAFF. Together with reference TRBV18 and TRBJ1-1, the CDR3 gives the full variable domain: NAGVMQNPRHLVRRRGQEARLRCSPMKGHSHVYWYRQLPEEGLKFMVYLQKENIIDESGMPKERFSAEFPKEGPSILRIQQVVRGDSAAYFCASSPRMGDWSPGTEAFFGQGTRLTVV.

This chain connects TRBV9 to TRBJ1-2; TRBD1 matches at 7 bases. The CDR3 loop spans 13 amino acids. Germline V gene lookup returns CDR1 SGDLS and CDR2 YYNGEE. Trimming removed 5 bases from V and 1 base from J; junction bases left unmatched: 2. The CDR3 loop is CASRRQGNYGYTF. CDR3 DNA sequence: TGTGCCAGCAGACGACAGGGTAACTATGGCTACACCTTC.

The rearrangement uses TRBV6-5 and TRBJ2-1, with TRBD1 matching over 7 bases. Unmatched junction bases numbered 9, after V lost 4 bases and J lost 9 bases. The CDR3 covers 14 residues. Germline V gene data show CDR1 as MNHEY and CDR2 as SVGAGI. For the CDR3, the DNA is TGTGCCAGCAGTTCCCCGGGACAGAGGATTGAGCAGTTCTTC. Its protein product is CASSSPGQRIEQFF.

The chain joins TRBV20-1 to TRBJ1-2; D not resolved. Germline values: CDR1 DFQATT, CDR2 SNEGSKA (reference sequence). V was cut by 5 bases and J by 8 bases, with 9 bases left in between. The CDR3 runs 10 residues. CDR3 bases: TGCAGTGCTGAGAAGGGAGGCTACACCTTC. Its protein is CSAEKGGYTF.

The chain carries TRBV7-8 and TRBJ2-7, with no clear D. The CDR3 runs 13 residues. Per germline, CDR1 SGHVS and CDR2 FQNEAQ. V dropped 3 bases and J dropped 7 bases, with 13 bases sitting between them. The CDR3 sequence: CASSLGRSEEQYF. In DNA form, the CDR3 reads TGTGCCAGCAGCTTGGGCAGGTCGGAGGAGCAGTACTTC.

The V and J genes are TRBV12-3 or TRBV12-4 and TRBJ1-2, with D maybe TRBD1 (6 bases). The V end lost 5 bases, the J end lost 0 bases, and 7 bases lay between the germline ends. The CDR3 contains 13 residues. CDR3 loop: CASSQGPNYGYTF. The CDR3 nucleotides read TGTGCCAGCAGTCAGGGGCCTAACTATGGCTACACCTTC.

The chain is built from TRBV2 and TRBJ1-6; D remains unclear. Trimming left V 0 bases short and J 10 bases short, with 10 bases between. Germline V lookup: CDR1 SNHLY, CDR2 FYNNEI. This CDR3 has 14 amino acids. This CDR3 reads CASSEALLLSPLHF. The CDR3 DNA reads as TGTGCCAGCAGTGAAGCGCTCCTGCTCTCACCCCTCCACTTT.

The J gene is TRBJ1-3, the V gene TRBV4-2; 7 nucleotides match TRBD1. This CDR3 has 16 residues. V was pared by 4 bases and J by 4 bases, with 10 bases of the junction left unmatched. Germline CDR1 is LGHNA and CDR2 is YNFKEQ. CDR3 in DNA: TGTGCCAGCAGCCGAGAAGAGGGGGCGGGAGGAAACACCATATATTTT. The encoded protein is CASSREEGAGGNTIYF.

The genes are TRBV3-1 (or the pseudogene TRBV3-2) and TRBJ2-7; D is possibly TRBD1 (6 bases). Per germline, CDR1 LGHDT and CDR2 YNNKEL (reference sequence). This CDR3 region has 15 residues. With 0 bases removed from V and 1 base from J, the gap between germline ends came to 10 bases. The CDR3 sequence: CASSQDFTGSYEQYF. The CDR3, as DNA: TGTGCCAGCAGCCAAGATTTCACAGGGTCCTACGAGCAGTACTTC.

This chain uses TRBV19 with TRBJ2-2; D not resolved. In germline, CDR1 is LNHDA, CDR2 SQIVND (reference sequence). Deletions cut 5 bases from V and 0 bases from J, with 4 bases between. This CDR3 has 13 residues. The CDR3 DNA is TGTGCCAGTAGTTTTTCGAACACCGGGGAGCTGTTTTTT. Translating gives CASSFSNTGELFF.

The chain is built from TRBV7-9 and TRBJ1-2; no reliable D call. The CDR3 has 13 amino acids. The germline V and J ends were trimmed by 8 bases and 8 bases, with 18 bases remaining between them. The germline CDR1 and CDR2 sequences are SEHNR and FQNEAQ (reference sequence). CDR3 sequence: CASQAEGFHGYTF. CDR3 coding DNA: TGTGCCAGCCAGGCAGAGGGTTTTCACGGCTACACCTTC.

The chain joins TRBV7-2 to TRBJ2-7; D remains ambiguous. V was cut by 1 base and J by 6 bases, with 13 bases left in between. Per the germline V gene, CDR1 is SGHTA and CDR2 is FQGNSA. The length of the CDR3 is 14 residues. The CDR3 DNA follows: TGTGCCAGCAGCTTAGAAAGATCCTCTTTCGAGCAGTACTTC. This sequence encodes CASSLERSSFEQYF.

V and J are TRBV27 and TRBJ2-1; the match to TRBD1 covers 7 bases. Looked up from germline, CDR1 is MNHEY and CDR2 is SMNVEV (reference sequence). V lost 5 bases and J lost 7; bases outside the gene matches: 8. This CDR3 has 14 amino acids. The CDR3 protein is CASSPRQGINEQFF. The CDR3 nucleotides read TGTGCCAGCAGTCCGAGACAGGGTATTAATGAGCAGTTCTTC.

This clone was found once. J is TRBJ2-3 and V is TRBV24-1, with 10 bases that match TRBD1. CDR1 and CDR2 (germline): KGHDR, SFDVKD. V shed 3 bases and J 8 bases; nucleotides not matched to a gene: 4. This CDR3 has 14 amino acids. CDR3 coding DNA: TGTGCCACCAGTGATACGACAGGGGGCGTTACGCAGTATTTT. Its translation: CATSDTTGGVTQYF.

J is TRBJ1-5 and V is TRBV6-5; D not certain. Germline V lookup: CDR1 MNHEY, CDR2 SVGAGI. The ends were cut back, 6 bases at V and 0 bases at J, with 12 bases in the middle. This CDR3 spans 15 amino acids. CDR3 protein: CASSPRAISNQPQHF. CDR3 bases: TGTGCCAGCAGCCCGCGGGCTATTAGCAATCAGCCCCAGCATTTT.

J is TRBJ1-1 and V is TRBV28; 9 bases are a match to TRBD1. Germline CDR1 and CDR2: MDHEN and SYDVKM. J gave up 2 bases and V 6 bases, and 4 bases lay outside the gene matches. The CDR3 consists of 14 residues. CDR3 coding DNA: TGTGCCAGCAGGGGGACAGGGAAAAACACTGAAGCTTTCTTT. It translates to CASRGTGKNTEAFF.

The genes are TRBV7-2 and TRBJ2-3; no clear D. The germline V gene has CDR1 SGHTA and CDR2 FQGNSA. The CDR3 spans 14 residues. The ends were cut back, 2 bases at V and 2 bases at J, with 8 bases in the middle. Here the CDR3 reads CASSLSGHTDTQYF. The CDR3 coding sequence is TGTGCCAGCAGCTTATCGGGTCACACAGATACGCAGTATTTT. The variable domain in full, completed from reference TRBV7-2 and TRBJ2-3, reads GAGVSQSPSNKVTEKGKDVELRCDPISGHTALYWYRQSLGQGLEFLIYFQGNSAPDKSGLPSDRFSAERTGGSVSTLTIQRTQQEDSAVYLCASSLSGHTDTQYFGPGTRLTVL.

V and J are TRBV7-2 and TRBJ1-5; TRBD1 matches 7 bases. The CDR3 loop spans 16 amino acids. The J segment lost 4 bases and the V segment lost 5 bases, leaving 11 bases of the junction unmatched. Germline V gives CDR1 SGHTA, CDR2 FQGNSA. The CDR3 sequence: CASSKRPGQSNQPQHF. The CDR3 coding sequence is TGTGCCAGCAGCAAAAGACCGGGACAGTCTAATCAGCCCCAGCATTTT.